The TCR beta chain under discussion was sequenced for a study of lymphopenia after photon versus proton radiotherapy. The study's findings and limits: Relative stability marked proton patients; photon patients lost diversity and naive cells. In patients who died, overall survival fell as post-nadir TCR diversity dropped more. Oligoclonal CD8+ Temra expansion after nadir drove photon patients' diversity drop. Survival link was tested only in deceased patients; proton benefit remains a possibility.

Repertoires were generated with immunoSEQ multiplex PCR, while TCRdb's copy carries only in-frame clones and drops some. Seen here are 55,000 to 70,000 clones, approximately 86% observed once, and the top ten hold around 2.1%. This CDR3 is 15 amino acids long. With 7 bases removed from V and 4 bases from J, the gap between germline ends came to 16 bases. Germline CDR1 is MNHNS and CDR2 is SASEGT. As to this clone: Antigen unknown.

The source is a man aged 40-55 years with gastric cancer. V and J are TRBV6-1 and TRBJ1-4, with D perhaps matching TRBD1 (6 bases). The sequences come from peripheral blood, collected from a patient treated with photon-based radiotherapy. The DNA for the CDR3 is TGTGCCAGCATGCCGCTGACAGGCTTTAATGAAAAACTGTTTTTT. Residues: CASMPLTGFNEKLFF.